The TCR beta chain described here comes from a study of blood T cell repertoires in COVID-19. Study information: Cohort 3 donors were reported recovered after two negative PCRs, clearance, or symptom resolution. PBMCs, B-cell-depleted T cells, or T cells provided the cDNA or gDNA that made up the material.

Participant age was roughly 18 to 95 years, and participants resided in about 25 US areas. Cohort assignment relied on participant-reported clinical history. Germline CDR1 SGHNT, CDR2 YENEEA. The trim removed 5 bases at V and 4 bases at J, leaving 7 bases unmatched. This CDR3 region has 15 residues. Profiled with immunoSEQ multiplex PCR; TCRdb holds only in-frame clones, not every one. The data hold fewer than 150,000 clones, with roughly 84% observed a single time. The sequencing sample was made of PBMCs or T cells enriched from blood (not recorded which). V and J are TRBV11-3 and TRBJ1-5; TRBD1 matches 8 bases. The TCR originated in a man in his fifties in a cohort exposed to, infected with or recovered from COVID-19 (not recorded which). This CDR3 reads CASSLTGVENQPQHF. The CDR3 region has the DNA TGTGCCAGCAGCCTGACAGGGGTGGAGAATCAGCCCCAGCATTTT.